This TCR beta chain was captured by sequencing in a study of vaccination and CD4 T cells after COVID-19. Of note for this clonotype: Its antigen is not known.

Regarding treatment: roughly 11-day PBMC culture with coronavirus spike peptide pools or control peptides (ViraFEST assay). With the Oncomine TCR Beta short-read assay, DNA from cultured CD4+ T cells was sequenced. TCRdb called the PCR reads again in MiXCR, with one record for every CDR3 protein. The sample gives fewer than 20,000 distinct CDR3 sequences, roughly half of which show up once; approximately 13% is in the top ten. The CDR3 is 13 amino acids. V shed 3 bases and J shed 1 base, with 7 bases lying between them. The V gene's germline CDR1 is SGHRS and CDR2 YFSETQ. This receptor was taken from a human donor who had recovered from COVID-19. The chain is built from TRBV5-1 and TRBJ1-1, with D unresolved. The sequencing sample was made of CD4+ T cells from blood, cultured in vitro. CDR3 in DNA: TGCGCCAGCAGCTCCGACCCGAACACTGAAGCTTTCTTT. It specifies CASSSDPNTEAFF. The full variable domain, in which reference TRBV5-1 and TRBJ1-1 provide the parts outside the CDR3, is KAGVTQTPRYLIKTRGQQVTLSCSPISGHRSVSWYQQTPGQGLQFLFEYFSETQRNKGNFPGRFSGRQFSNSRSEMNVSTLELGDSALYLCASSSDPNTEAFFGQGTRLTVV.